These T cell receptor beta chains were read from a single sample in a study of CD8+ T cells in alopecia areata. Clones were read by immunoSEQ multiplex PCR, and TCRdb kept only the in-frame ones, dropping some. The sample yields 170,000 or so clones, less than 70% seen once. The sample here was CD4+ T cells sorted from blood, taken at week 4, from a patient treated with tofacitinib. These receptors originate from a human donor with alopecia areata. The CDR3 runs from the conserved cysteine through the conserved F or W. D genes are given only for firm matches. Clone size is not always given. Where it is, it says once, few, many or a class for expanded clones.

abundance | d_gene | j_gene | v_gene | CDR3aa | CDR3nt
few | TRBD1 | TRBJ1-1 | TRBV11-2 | CASSRRTGNTEAFF | TGTGCCAGCAGCAGAAGGACAGGGAACACTGAAGCTTTCTTT
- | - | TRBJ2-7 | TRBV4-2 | CASSQDAGFYEQYF | TGTGCCAGCAGCCAAGATGCGGGGTTCTACGAGCAGTACTTC
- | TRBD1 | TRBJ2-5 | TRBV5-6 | CASSLVGQGEETQYF | TGTGCCAGCAGCTTGGTGGGGCAGGGGGAAGAGACCCAGTACTTC
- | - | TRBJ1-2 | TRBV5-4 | CASSRQGLGSYGYTF | TGTGCCAGCAGCCGTCAGGGATTAGGTAGCTATGGCTACACCTTC
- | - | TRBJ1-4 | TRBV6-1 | CAVIQGVNEKLFF | TGTGCAGTCATCCAGGGTGTTAATGAAAAACTGTTTTTT
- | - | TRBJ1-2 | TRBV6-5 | CASSYSNPQANGYTF | TGTGCCAGCAGTTACTCGAACCCCCAGGCGAATGGCTACACCTTC
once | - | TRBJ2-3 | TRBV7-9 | CASSLAGATDTQYF | TGTGCCAGCAGCTTAGCGGGGGCCACAGATACGCAGTATTTT
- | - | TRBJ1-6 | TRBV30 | CAWGQSFNSPLHF | TGTGCCTGGGGACAGAGCTTTAATTCACCCCTCCACTTT
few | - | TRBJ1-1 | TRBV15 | CAIRREGGPEAFF | TGTGCCATCCGGAGGGAAGGAGGCCCTGAAGCTTTCTTT
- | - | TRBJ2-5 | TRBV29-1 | CSVDQGVETQYF | TGCAGCGTTGACCAGGGTGTGGAGACCCAGTACTTC
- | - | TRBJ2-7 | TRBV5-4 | CASNNRRDGGAYEQYF | TGTGCCAGCAACAATCGCCGGGACGGGGGAGCCTACGAGCAGTACTTC
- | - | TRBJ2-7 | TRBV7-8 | CASSFDGPSGAQYF | TGTGCCAGCAGCTTTGACGGACCGAGCGGCGCGCAGTACTTC
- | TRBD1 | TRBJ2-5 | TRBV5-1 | CASSWGTGQETQYF | TGCGCCAGCAGCTGGGGGACAGGGCAAGAGACCCAGTACTTC
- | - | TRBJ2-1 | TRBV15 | CATSRLRGAGNGEQFF | TGTGCCACCAGCCGGCTCCGGGGGGCCGGGAACGGTGAGCAGTTCTTC
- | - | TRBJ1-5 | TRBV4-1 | CASSQEGGWGDQPQHF | TGCGCCAGCAGCCAAGAAGGGGGATGGGGGGATCAGCCCCAGCATTTT
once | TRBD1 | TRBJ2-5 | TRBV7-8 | CASRTGTGETQYF | TGTGCCAGCCGGACCGGGACAGGGGAGACCCAGTACTTC
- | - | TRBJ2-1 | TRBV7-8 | CASSLAIGTFNNEQFF | TGTGCCAGCAGCTTAGCAATAGGGACTTTCAACAATGAGCAGTTCTTC
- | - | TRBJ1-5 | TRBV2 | CASTRQGYDQPQHF | TGTGCCAGCACCCGGCAGGGATATGATCAGCCCCAGCATTTT
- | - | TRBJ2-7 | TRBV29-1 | CSVGDTYEQYF | TGCAGCGTCGGGGACACCTACGAGCAGTACTTC
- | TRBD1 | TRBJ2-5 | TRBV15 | CATSRAPGTAQETQYF | TGTGCCACCAGCAGAGCCCCCGGGACAGCACAAGAGACCCAGTACTTC
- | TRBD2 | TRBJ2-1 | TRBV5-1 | CASSGPSGYNEQFF | TGCGCCAGCAGCGGGCCTAGCGGTTACAATGAGCAGTTCTTC
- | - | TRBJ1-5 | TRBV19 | CASISGAFNQPQHF | TGTGCCAGTATTTCTGGGGCTTTCAATCAGCCCCAGCATTTT
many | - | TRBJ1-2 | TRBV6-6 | CASSYPQDYGYTF | TGTGCCAGCAGTTACCCACAGGACTATGGCTACACCTTC
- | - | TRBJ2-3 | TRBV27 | CASSSPPRTDTQYF | TGTGCCAGCAGTTCCCCCCCCAGGACAGATACGCAGTATTTT
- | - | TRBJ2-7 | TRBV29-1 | CSVRDFRYEQYF | TGCAGCGTCAGGGACTTCCGCTACGAGCAGTACTTC
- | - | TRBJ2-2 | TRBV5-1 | CASSLAPESGELFF | TGCGCCAGCAGCTTGGCACCGGAATCCGGGGAGCTGTTTTTT
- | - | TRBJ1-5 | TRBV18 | CASSPYGGSSNQPQHF | TGTGCCAGCTCACCCTACGGGGGATCGAGCAATCAGCCCCAGCATTTT
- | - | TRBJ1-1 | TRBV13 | CASSRRGNTEAFF | TGTGCCAGCAGTCGCCGGGGGAACACTGAAGCTTTCTTT
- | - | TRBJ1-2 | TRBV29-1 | CSVEWAGGYTF | TGCAGCGTTGAATGGGCCGGTGGCTACACCTTC
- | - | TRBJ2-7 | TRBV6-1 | CASSQRSYEQYF | TGTGCCAGCAGCCAACGTTCCTACGAGCAGTACTTC
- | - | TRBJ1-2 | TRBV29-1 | CSVEWSYGCTF | TGCAGCGTTGAATGGAGCTATGGCTGCACCTTC
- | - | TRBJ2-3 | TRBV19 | CASSYTSTDTQYF | TGTGCCAGTTCCTACACTAGCACAGATACGCAGTATTTT
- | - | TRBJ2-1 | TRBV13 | CASSQYNEQFF | TGTGCCAGCAGCCAGTATAATGAGCAGTTCTTC
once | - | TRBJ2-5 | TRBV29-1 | CSVREGTAHRGTQYF | TGCAGCGTTCGTGAAGGTACTGCCCACCGGGGGACCCAGTACTTC
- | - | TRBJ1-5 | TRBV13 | CASSYGGVDQPQHF | TGTGCCAGCAGCTATGGGGGGGTCGATCAGCCCCAGCATTTT
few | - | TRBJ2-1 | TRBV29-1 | CSADYLNEQFF | TGCAGCGCTGATTACCTGAATGAGCAGTTCTTC
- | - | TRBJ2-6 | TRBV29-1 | CSVAMRGANVLTF | TGCAGCGTAGCTATGCGGGGGGCCAACGTCCTGACTTTC